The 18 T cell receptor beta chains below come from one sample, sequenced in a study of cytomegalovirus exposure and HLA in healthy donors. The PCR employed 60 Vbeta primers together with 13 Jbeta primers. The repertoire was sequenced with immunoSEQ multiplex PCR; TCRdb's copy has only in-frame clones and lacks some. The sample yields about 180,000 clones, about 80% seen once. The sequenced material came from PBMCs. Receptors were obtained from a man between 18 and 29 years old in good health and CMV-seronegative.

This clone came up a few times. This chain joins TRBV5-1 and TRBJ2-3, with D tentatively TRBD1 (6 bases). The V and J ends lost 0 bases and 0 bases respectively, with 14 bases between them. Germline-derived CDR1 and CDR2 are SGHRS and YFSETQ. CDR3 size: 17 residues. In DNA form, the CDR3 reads TGCGCCAGCAGCTTGGGGCCACAGGGCTCTAGCACAGATACGCAGTATTTT. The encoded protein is CASSLGPQGSSTDTQYF.

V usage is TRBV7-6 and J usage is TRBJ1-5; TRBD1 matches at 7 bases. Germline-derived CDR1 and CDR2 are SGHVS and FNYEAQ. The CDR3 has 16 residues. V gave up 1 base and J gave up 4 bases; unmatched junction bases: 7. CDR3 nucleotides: TGTGCCAGCAGCTTAGGAACAGGGGTAGGAAATCAGCCCCAGCATTTT. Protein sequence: CASSLGTGVGNQPQHF.

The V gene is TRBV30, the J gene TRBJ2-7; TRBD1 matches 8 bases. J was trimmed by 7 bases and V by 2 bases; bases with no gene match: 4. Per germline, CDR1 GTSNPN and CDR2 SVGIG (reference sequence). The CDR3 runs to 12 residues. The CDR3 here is CAWSFGQGEQYF. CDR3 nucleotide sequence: TGTGCCTGGAGTTTTGGACAGGGTGAGCAGTACTTC.

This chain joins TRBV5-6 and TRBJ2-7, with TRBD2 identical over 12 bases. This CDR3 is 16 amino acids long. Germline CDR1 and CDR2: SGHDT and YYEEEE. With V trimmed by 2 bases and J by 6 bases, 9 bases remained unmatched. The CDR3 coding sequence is TGTGCCAGCAGCTTTCCTAGCGGGGGGGTGAGGGGCGAGCAGTACTTC. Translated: CASSFPSGGVRGEQYF. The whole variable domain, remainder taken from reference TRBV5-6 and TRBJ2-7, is DAGVTQSPTHLIKTRGQQVTLRCSPKSGHDTVSWYQQALGQGPQFIFQYYEEEERQRGNFPDRFSGHQFPNYSSELNVNALLLGDSALYLCASSFPSGGVRGEQYFGPGTRLTVT.

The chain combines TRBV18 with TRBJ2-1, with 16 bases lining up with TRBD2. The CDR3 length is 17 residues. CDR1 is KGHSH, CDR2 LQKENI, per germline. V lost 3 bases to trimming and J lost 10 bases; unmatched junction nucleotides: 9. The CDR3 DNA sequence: TGTGCCAGCTCACCTCGTATCGGGACTAGCGGGAGGGAGGAGCAGTTCTTC. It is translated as CASSPRIGTSGREEQFF.

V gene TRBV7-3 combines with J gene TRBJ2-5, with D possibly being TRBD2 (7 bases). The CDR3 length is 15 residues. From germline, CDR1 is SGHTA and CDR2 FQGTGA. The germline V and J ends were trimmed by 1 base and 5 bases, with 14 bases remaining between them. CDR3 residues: CASSLRGGARETQYF. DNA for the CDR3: TGTGCCAGCAGCTTAAGGGGGGGCGCCCGGGAGACCCAGTACTTC.

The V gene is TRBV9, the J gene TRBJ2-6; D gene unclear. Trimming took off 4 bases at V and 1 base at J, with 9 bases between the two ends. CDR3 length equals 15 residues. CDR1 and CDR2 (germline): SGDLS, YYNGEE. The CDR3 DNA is TGTGCCAGCAGCATTTACAGATCTGGGGCCAACGTCCTGACTTTC. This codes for CASSIYRSGANVLTF.

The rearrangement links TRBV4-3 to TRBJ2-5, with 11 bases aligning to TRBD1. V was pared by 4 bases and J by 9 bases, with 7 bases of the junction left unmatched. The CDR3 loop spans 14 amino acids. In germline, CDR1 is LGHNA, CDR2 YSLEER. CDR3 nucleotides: TGCGCCAGCAGCCCGACCGGGGGACAGGGGGCCCAGTACTTC. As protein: CASSPTGGQGAQYF.

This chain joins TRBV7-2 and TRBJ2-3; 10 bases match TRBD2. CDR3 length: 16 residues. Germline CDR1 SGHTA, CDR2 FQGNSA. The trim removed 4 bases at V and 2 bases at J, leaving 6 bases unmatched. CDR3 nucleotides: TGTGCCAGCAGCTCTCAAGCGGGGGGGTTCACAGATACGCAGTATTTT. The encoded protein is CASSSQAGGFTDTQYF.

CDR3 amino acids: CASSLKASGSSPYEQYF. DNA for the CDR3: TGTGCCAGCAGCTTGAAGGCCAGCGGGAGTAGTCCCTACGAGCAGTACTTC. The chain couples TRBV7-2 to TRBJ2-7; 8 positions match TRBD2. Trimming at V came to 3 bases and at J to 2 bases, leaving 12 bases not matched to a gene. The CDR3 has 17 residues. Germline CDR1 SGHTA, CDR2 FQGNSA.

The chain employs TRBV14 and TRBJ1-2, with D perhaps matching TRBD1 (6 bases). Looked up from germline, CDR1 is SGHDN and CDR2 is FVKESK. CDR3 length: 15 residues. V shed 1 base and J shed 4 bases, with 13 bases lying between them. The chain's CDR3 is CASSQVTGPGYGYTF. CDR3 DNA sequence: TGTGCCAGCAGCCAAGTCACAGGGCCAGGCTATGGCTACACCTTC. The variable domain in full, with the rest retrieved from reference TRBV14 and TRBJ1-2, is EAGVTQFPSHSVIEKGQTVTLRCDPISGHDNLYWYRRVMGKEIKFLLHFVKESKQDESGMPNNRFLAERTGGTYSTLKVQPAELEDSGVYFCASSQVTGPGYGYTFGSGTRLTVV.

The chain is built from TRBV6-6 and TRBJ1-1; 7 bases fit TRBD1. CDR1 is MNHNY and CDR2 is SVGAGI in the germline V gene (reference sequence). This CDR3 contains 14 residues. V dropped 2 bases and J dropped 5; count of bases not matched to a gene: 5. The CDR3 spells CASSYQTGRTEAFF. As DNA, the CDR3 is TGTGCCAGCAGTTACCAGACAGGGAGGACTGAAGCTTTCTTT.

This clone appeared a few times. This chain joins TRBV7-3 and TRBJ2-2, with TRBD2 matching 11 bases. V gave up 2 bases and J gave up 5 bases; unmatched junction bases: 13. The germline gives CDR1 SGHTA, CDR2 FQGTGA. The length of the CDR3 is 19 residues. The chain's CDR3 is CASSLLALGGTSGTGELFF. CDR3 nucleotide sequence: TGTGCCAGCAGCTTACTGGCTCTCGGTGGGACTAGCGGTACCGGGGAGCTGTTTTTT.

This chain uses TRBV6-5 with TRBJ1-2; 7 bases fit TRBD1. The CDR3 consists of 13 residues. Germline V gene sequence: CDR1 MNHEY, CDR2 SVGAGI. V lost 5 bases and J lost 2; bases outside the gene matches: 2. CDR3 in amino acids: CASSPTGNYGYTF. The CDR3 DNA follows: TGTGCCAGCAGTCCGACAGGGAACTATGGCTACACCTTC.

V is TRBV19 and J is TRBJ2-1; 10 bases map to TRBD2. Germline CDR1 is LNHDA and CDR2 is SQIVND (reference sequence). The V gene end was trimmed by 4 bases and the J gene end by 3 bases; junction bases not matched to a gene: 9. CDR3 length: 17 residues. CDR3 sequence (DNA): TGTGCCAGTAGTAGCACTGCGGGACTAGCGATCTACAATGAGCAGTTCTTC. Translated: CASSSTAGLAIYNEQFF.

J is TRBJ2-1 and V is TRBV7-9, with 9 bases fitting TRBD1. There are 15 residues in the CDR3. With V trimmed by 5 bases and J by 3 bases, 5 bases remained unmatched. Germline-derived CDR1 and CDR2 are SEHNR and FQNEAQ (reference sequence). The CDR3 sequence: CASSQGQGFYNEQFF. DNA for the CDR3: TGTGCCAGCAGCCAGGGACAGGGATTCTACAATGAGCAGTTCTTC.

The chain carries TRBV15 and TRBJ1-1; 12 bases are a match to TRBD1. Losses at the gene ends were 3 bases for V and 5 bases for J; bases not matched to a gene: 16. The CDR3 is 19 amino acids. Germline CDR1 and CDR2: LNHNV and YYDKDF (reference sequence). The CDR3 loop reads CATSSTLSGTGGKGTEAFF. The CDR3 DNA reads TGTGCCACCAGCAGTACCTTATCCGGGACAGGGGGCAAGGGAACTGAAGCTTTCTTT.

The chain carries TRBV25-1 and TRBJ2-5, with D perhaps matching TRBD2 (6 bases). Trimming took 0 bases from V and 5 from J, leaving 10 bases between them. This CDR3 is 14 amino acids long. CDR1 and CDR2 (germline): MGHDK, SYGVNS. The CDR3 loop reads CASSEYGGTETQYF. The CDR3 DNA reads TGTGCCAGCAGTGAATACGGAGGGACCGAGACCCAGTACTTC.